A selection of T cell receptor beta chains follows, all from one sample in a study of response to subunit inactivated influenza vaccine. TCRdb reanalysed the RT-PCR reads using MiXCR and keeps one entry per CDR3 protein. Of 750,000 to 850,000 distinct CDR3 sequences in the sample, around a sixth were seen once. The input for sequencing was PBMCs from blood, taken 4 to 6 days after vaccination. These receptors came from a man aged 50-60 years who received an inactivated influenza vaccine. Each CDR3 is given with its conserved first and last residue. A D gene is named only where the DNA matches it firmly. Some rows have no size entry. The others give once, few or many, or a class for an expanded clone.

v_gene	j_gene	d_gene	abundance	CDR3nt	CDR3aa
TRBV4-3	TRBJ2-1	.	.	TGCGCCAGCAGCCCCTGGCCGGGGGTTGAGCAGTTCTTC	CASSPWPGVEQFF
TRBV4-1	TRBJ2-7	.	.	TGCGCCAGCAGCCAAGATTTTGCGGGAACCTACGAGCAGTACTTC	CASSQDFAGTYEQYF
TRBV2	TRBJ2-1	.	few	TGTGCCAGCAGTGGCCTGACAGCTGTCTCCTACAATGAGCAGTTCTTC	CASSGLTAVSYNEQFF
TRBV4-3	TRBJ2-3	TRBD2	.	TGCGCCAGCAGCCAAGGACTAGCTTTCGGGGATACGCAGTATTTT	CASSQGLAFGDTQYF
TRBV29-1	TRBJ1-2	.	.	TGCAGCGTCGACGGTAGCCAGAAGGCCGCTAACTATGGCTACACCTTC	CSVDGSQKAANYGYTF
TRBV28	TRBJ2-1	.	.	TGTGCCAGCAGCGCATTTGTGGGCGCCAATGAGCAGTTCTTC	CASSAFVGANEQFF
TRBV2	TRBJ2-3	.	.	TGTGCCAGCAGTGGAGCGTTGGAGGATACGCAGTATTTT	CASSGALEDTQYF
TRBV28	TRBJ2-7	.	.	TGTGCCAGTGGGGTAGGGCACCCCGGGATCTACGAGCAGTACTTC	CASGVGHPGIYEQYF
TRBV20-1	TRBJ2-1	TRBD2	.	TGCAGTGCGGCACTAGCGGGGGGGCGGGACGAGCAGTTCTTC	CSAALAGGRDEQFF
TRBV4-3	TRBJ2-1	TRBD2	many	TGCGCCAGCAGCCGAGATCGACTAGCGGGGGGGCTTCAGTTCTTC	CASSRDRLAGGLQFF
TRBV29-1	TRBJ2-7	.	.	TGCAGCGTTGAAGAGCTGGGGAAAGAGTCCTACGAGCAGTACTTC	CSVEELGKESYEQYF
TRBV28	TRBJ2-2	.	.	TGTGCCAGCAGCCCGAGCGGCCCGACGAACACCGGGGAGCTGTTTTTT	CASSPSGPTNTGELFF
TRBV5-1	TRBJ1-5	TRBD1	.	TGCGCCAGCAGCATCATGCCGGGACAGGGGGCGAATCAGCCCCAGCATTTT	CASSIMPGQGANQPQHF
TRBV9	TRBJ2-1	.	.	TGTGCCAGCAGCGTAGCCTCAGGGGCGAGAGGCAATGAGCAGTTCTTC	CASSVASGARGNEQFF
TRBV18	TRBJ1-2	.	many	TGTGCCAGCTCACCCGGGGCAGCTACTAACTATGGCTACACCTTC	CASSPGAATNYGYTF
TRBV7-9	TRBJ2-7	.	.	TGTGCCAGCAGCTTATCGGGCGGGCTGGGGTACGAGCAGTACTTC	CASSLSGGLGYEQYF
TRBV6-5	TRBJ2-7	.	few	TGTGCCAGCAGTTACTCTTCAGGCTACTACGAGCAGTACTTC	CASSYSSGYYEQYF
TRBV5-1	TRBJ2-7	.	.	TGCGCCAGCATGAGGGACTGGAGCTCCTACGAGCAGTACTTC	CASMRDWSSYEQYF